These 25 T cell receptor beta chains were sequenced from one sample in a study of Graves' ophthalmopathy and Graves' hyperthyroidism. RNA served as the template for amplifying TCR beta CDR3 regions. The authors performed first-round RT-PCR with HTBI primers and then a second-round multiplex PCR. A single record per CDR3 protein comes from TCRdb applying MiXCR to the multiplex PCR reads. The sample lists roughly 600,000 distinct CDR3 sequences; approximately 37% were seen once. The sequencing input was peripheral blood or thyroid tissue (not recorded which). The receptors originated from an adult man with Graves' hyperthyroidism.

The V and J genes are TRBV27 and TRBJ2-7; 11 bases are a match to TRBD1. The V gene's germline CDR1 is MNHEY and CDR2 SMNVEV (reference sequence). The ends lost 4 bases at V and 2 bases at J; junction bases unmatched: 7. There are 16 residues in the CDR3. For the CDR3, the DNA is TGTGCCAGCAGTTCTATTGGGACAGGGGGACCCTACGAGCAGTACTTC. Amino acid sequence: CASSSIGTGGPYEQYF.

This chain links TRBV7-9 with TRBJ2-4, with D perhaps TRBD2 (6 bases). Germline CDR1 SEHNR, CDR2 FQNEAQ (reference sequence). The ends were cut back, 5 bases at V and 5 bases at J, with 16 bases in the middle. This CDR3 is 15 amino acids long. CDR3 bases: TGTGCCAGCAGCCAACGCCGGGACTGGGAAAACATTCAGTACTTC. This codes for CASSQRRDWENIQYF.

This clonotype was observed at least ten times. The V gene is TRBV27, the J gene TRBJ2-7; D may be TRBD1 or TRBD2 (5 bases each). The V gene lost 4 bases and the J gene lost 6 bases, with 16 bases spanning the gap. The CDR3 loop spans 14 amino acids. Germline assignment: CDR1 MNHEY and CDR2 SMNVEV (reference sequence). The chain's CDR3 is CASSSRDRGFEQYF. CDR3 sequence (DNA): TGTGCCAGCAGTTCCCGGGACCGGGGATTCGAGCAGTACTTC.

This clonotype was observed at least ten times. This chain uses TRBV5-1 with TRBJ2-7; 9 bases agree with TRBD1. V gave up 4 bases and J gave up 7 bases; unmatched junction bases: 12. CDR1 is SGHRS and CDR2 is YFSETQ in the germline V gene. This CDR3 spans 15 amino acids. This chain's CDR3 is CASSPVPGQGTEQYF. CDR3 sequence (DNA): TGCGCCAGCAGCCCCGTCCCGGGACAGGGAACTGAGCAGTACTTC.

The chain has TRBV3-1 and TRBJ2-2; D is uncertain. Germline CDR1 reads LGHDT; CDR2 reads YNNKEL (reference sequence). Trimming stripped 0 bases from V and 2 bases from J, with 1 base between. The CDR3 loop spans 13 amino acids. The CDR3 DNA sequence: TGTGCCAGCAGCCAAGAAAACACCGGGGAGCTGTTTTTT. Translation: CASSQENTGELFF.

This clonotype has at least ten counts. The chain combines TRBV7-9 with TRBJ2-7, with D tentatively TRBD2 (5 bases). Germline CDR1 SEHNR, CDR2 FQNEAQ (reference sequence). The CDR3 totals 13 residues. V gave up 1 base and J gave up 7 bases, with 11 bases separating them. The CDR3 nucleotides read TGTGCCAGCAGCTTAGGAGGACTTGGGGAGCAGTACTTC. It encodes CASSLGGLGEQYF. Full variable domain (outside the CDR3, taken from reference TRBV7-9 and TRBJ2-7): DTGVSQNPRHKITKRGQNVTFRCDPISEHNRLYWYRQTLGQGPEFLTYFQNEAQLEKSRLLSDRFSAERPKGSFSTLEIQRTEQGDSAMYLCASSLGGLGEQYFGPGTRLTVT.

This clonotype was detected a few times. The chain joins TRBV5-5 to TRBJ1-3; D gene ambiguous. The germline CDR1 and CDR2 sequences are SGHKS and YYEKEE (reference sequence). V was clipped by 0 bases and J by 4 bases, with 8 bases between them. This CDR3 has 14 residues. Here the CDR3 DNA reads TGTGCCAGCAGCTTGGGGACGGTCGGAAACACCATATATTTT. Translating it yields CASSLGTVGNTIYF.

A word on this clonotype: A read error is possible here, since a much larger clone lies one base away. The genes are TRBV7-9 and TRBJ1-1; D call uncertain. Trimming removed 11 bases from V and 6 bases from J, with 25 bases in between. Germline V gene lookup returns CDR1 SEHNR and CDR2 FQNEAQ (reference sequence). CDR3 length: 15 amino acids. CDR3 DNA sequence: TGTGCCGGCATAAGGTCAGAGGGCATTGACGCTGAAGCTTTCTTT. As protein: CAGIRSEGIDAEAFF.

V and J are TRBV30 and TRBJ2-7; D unclear. CDR3 length: 11 amino acids. The V end was cut by 3 bases, the J end by 5 bases, with 8 bases between. Germline V gene data show CDR1 as GTSNPN and CDR2 as SVGIG (reference sequence). The CDR3 region has the DNA TGTGCCTGGAGAGAGGCAAACGAGCAGTACTTC. Protein product: CAWREANEQYF.

The gene calls are TRBV5-1 and TRBJ2-1; 10 nucleotides agree with TRBD2. Germline-derived CDR1 and CDR2 are SGHRS and YFSETQ. J lost 8 bases, V lost 0 bases, and 11 bases had no gene match. The length of the CDR3 is 17 residues. CDR3 DNA sequence: TGCGCCAGCAGCTTGGCTCCTAGCGGGAGTAATGGGGATGAGCAGTTCTTC. It is translated as CASSLAPSGSNGDEQFF.

This clonotype has a count of ten or more. The CDR3 DNA sequence: TGTGCCAGCAGCTTAGTGATGACCGGGGAGCTGTTTTTT. This sequence encodes CASSLVMTGELFF. The chain joins TRBV7-8 to TRBJ2-2; D gene ambiguous. The ends were cut back, 1 base at V and 5 bases at J, with 5 bases in the middle. The CDR3 runs 13 residues. The germline V gene encodes CDR1 SGHVS and CDR2 FQNEAQ.

The gene calls are TRBV6-6 and TRBJ2-1; the D is unclear. Trimming removed 5 bases from V and 8 bases from J, with 10 bases in between. The CDR3 covers 12 residues. The germline V gene encodes CDR1 MNHNY and CDR2 SVGAGI (reference sequence). CDR3 loop: CASSRQGDEQFF. As DNA, the CDR3 is TGTGCCAGCAGTCGACAAGGCGATGAGCAGTTCTTC.

Only a few counts were recorded for this clonotype. The chain couples TRBV7-9 to TRBJ2-5; 7 bases agree with TRBD2. The CDR3 length is 17 residues. The V and J ends lost 0 bases and 2 bases, in that order; junction bases with no gene match: 9. The germline CDR1 and CDR2 sequences are SEHNR and FQNEAQ (reference sequence). The CDR3, as DNA: TGTGCCAGCAGCTTAGCGCGCGGACTAGTAGGTCAAGAGACCCAGTACTTC. Its translation: CASSLARGLVGQETQYF.

In its sample, this clonotype was seen many times. The J gene is TRBJ2-6, the V gene TRBV7-6, with 8 nucleotides matching TRBD1. From germline, CDR1 is SGHVS and CDR2 FNYEAQ. The CDR3 has 16 amino acids. Trimming at V came to 6 bases and at J to 3 bases, leaving 7 bases not matched to a gene. This chain's CDR3 is CASRDRVVGGANVLTF. CDR3 sequence (DNA): TGTGCCAGCAGGGACAGGGTAGTAGGTGGGGCCAACGTCCTGACTTTC.

The V gene is TRBV7-2, the J gene TRBJ2-1; D perhaps matches TRBD2 (6 bases). CDR1 is SGHTA, CDR2 FQGNSA, per germline. The CDR3 sequence is 15 residues long. Trimming stripped 4 bases from V and 5 bases from J, with 15 bases between. CDR3 amino acids: CASSSFVRGDNEQFF. CDR3 nucleotide sequence: TGTGCCAGCAGCTCCTTTGTGCGGGGTGACAATGAGCAGTTCTTC.

This clonotype was counted ten times or more. V and J are TRBV15 and TRBJ1-1; no definite D call. Trimming pared 3 bases from V and 0 bases from J, leaving 8 bases between. The CDR3 length is 14 residues. Germline CDR1 reads LNHNV; CDR2 reads YYDKDF (reference sequence). CDR3 region: CATSSPYMNTEAFF. The CDR3 DNA is TGTGCCACCAGCAGCCCATACATGAACACTGAAGCTTTCTTT.

This chain joins TRBV2 and TRBJ2-7, with D maybe TRBD2 (9 bases). Germline V gene lookup returns CDR1 SNHLY and CDR2 FYNNEI. The CDR3 length is 13 residues. Trimming took 7 bases from V and 7 from J, leaving 17 bases between them. The CDR3 here is CASKLAGQAEQYF. CDR3 nucleotide sequence: TGTGCCAGCAAGCTAGCGGGACAGGCGGAGCAGTACTTC. Using reference TRBV2 and TRBJ2-7 for the parts outside the CDR3, the full variable domain is EPEVTQTPSHQVTQMGQEVILRCVPISNHLYFYWYRQILGQKVEFLVSFYNNEISEKSEIFDDQFSVERPDGSNFTLKIRSTKLEDSAMYFCASKLAGQAEQYFGPGTRLTVT.

At least ten counts were recorded for this clonotype. The chain uses TRBV6-5 and TRBJ2-7; the match to TRBD1 covers 7 bases. This CDR3 is 14 amino acids long. Germline lookup yields CDR1 MNHEY and CDR2 SVGAGI. The ends lost 10 bases at V and 0 bases at J; junction bases unmatched: 9. CDR3 region: CAITGAKSSYEQYF. The CDR3 region has the DNA TGTGCCATTACAGGGGCGAAGAGCTCCTACGAGCAGTACTTC.

This chain links TRBV7-9 with TRBJ2-7; TRBD2 aligns across 10 bases. The trim removed 3 bases at V and 2 bases at J, leaving 7 bases unmatched. Per the germline V gene, CDR1 is SEHNR and CDR2 is FQNEAQ (reference sequence). This CDR3 spans 16 amino acids. Here the CDR3 reads CASSFTSGTGPYEQYF. CDR3 bases: TGTGCCAGCAGCTTTACTAGCGGGACAGGACCCTACGAGCAGTACTTC.

This chain uses TRBV6-5 with TRBJ1-1, with D possibly matching TRBD1 (5 bases). Germline loops: CDR1 MNHEY, CDR2 SVGAGI. V was pared by 0 bases and J by 5 bases, with 10 bases between. CDR3 length: 14 residues. The CDR3 reads CASSYSGGRTEAFF. CDR3 bases: TGTGCCAGCAGTTACTCGGGGGGGAGGACTGAAGCTTTCTTT.

The chain is built from TRBV10-3 and TRBJ2-1; 8 positions agree with TRBD1. This CDR3 comprises 14 residues. CDR1 ENHRY and CDR2 SYGVKD come from the germline V gene. V shed 6 bases and J 6 bases; nucleotides not matched to a gene: 7. CDR3: CAIRATGVTNEQFF. Written as DNA, the CDR3 is TGTGCCATCAGGGCGACAGGGGTCACCAATGAGCAGTTCTTC.

This clonotype was recorded at least ten times. The chain uses TRBV19 and TRBJ2-5; TRBD1 might be the D (5 bases). The V and J ends lost 5 bases and 2 bases respectively, with 9 bases between them. There are 13 residues in the CDR3. Germline CDR1 reads LNHDA; CDR2 reads SQIVND (reference sequence). The CDR3 nucleotides are TGTGCCAGTAGTTCGCAGGGACAAGAGACCCAGTACTTC. The encoded protein is CASSSQGQETQYF.

In its sample, this clonotype was seen a few times. CDR3 sequence (DNA): TGTGCCAGCAATATTCTAGCGGGATCGTACGAGCAGTACTTC. This translates into CASNILAGSYEQYF. The V call is TRBV6-4, the J call TRBJ2-7; the match to TRBD2 covers 9 bases. Germline lookup yields CDR1 MRHNA and CDR2 SNTAGT. The CDR3 loop spans 14 amino acids. V was clipped by 7 bases and J by 4 bases; unmatched bases: 8.

This chain connects TRBV6-5 to TRBJ2-2; 13 bases line up with TRBD2. Germline V gene sequence: CDR1 MNHEY, CDR2 SVGAGI. Losses at the gene ends were 2 bases for V and 5 bases for J; bases not matched to a gene: 5. CDR3 length: 17 residues. CDR3 DNA sequence: TGTGCCAGCAGTTACGAGGGGACTAGCGGGATTACCGGGGAGCTGTTTTTT. Translating gives CASSYEGTSGITGELFF.

The table lists this clonotype with many counts. The gene calls are TRBV6-5 and TRBJ2-7; 8 positions agree with TRBD1. The CDR3 extends over 13 amino acids. Losses at the gene ends were 7 bases for V and 2 bases for J; bases not matched to a gene: 4. CDR1 MNHEY and CDR2 SVGAGI come from the germline V gene. In nucleotides, the CDR3 is TGTGCCAGCACGAAGGGACAGGCCTACGAGCAGTACTTC. Residues: CASTKGQAYEQYF.